This T cell receptor beta chain was identified in a study of Tregs in tolerant kidney transplant recipients. Study details: Mixed chimerism was transient after nonmyeloablative marrow transplants from related graft donors. The study's findings and limits: Tregs expanded with activated donor B cells seemed most donor-specific.

Here immunoSEQ multiplex PCR was the method, and the copy in TCRdb shows in-frame clones only, minus some. Found here are about 77,000 clones, approximately 98% of them singletons; the top ten hold roughly 0.6%. About this clone: Its cognate antigen is unknown.

From germline, CDR1 is MNHEY and CDR2 SVGAGI. Trimming removed 5 bases from V and 4 bases from J; junction bases left unmatched: 8. The CDR3 extends over 14 amino acids. The rearrangement uses TRBV6-5 and TRBJ2-7; 7 bases are a match to TRBD1. The sample in question was CD4+ T cells from blood, obtained before the transplant. The origin of this receptor is a human donor who received a combined kidney and bone marrow transplant. In DNA, the CDR3 is TGTGCCAGCAGTCCACCGACAGGGAGATACGAGCAGTACTTC. It yields the protein CASSPPTGRYEQYF.